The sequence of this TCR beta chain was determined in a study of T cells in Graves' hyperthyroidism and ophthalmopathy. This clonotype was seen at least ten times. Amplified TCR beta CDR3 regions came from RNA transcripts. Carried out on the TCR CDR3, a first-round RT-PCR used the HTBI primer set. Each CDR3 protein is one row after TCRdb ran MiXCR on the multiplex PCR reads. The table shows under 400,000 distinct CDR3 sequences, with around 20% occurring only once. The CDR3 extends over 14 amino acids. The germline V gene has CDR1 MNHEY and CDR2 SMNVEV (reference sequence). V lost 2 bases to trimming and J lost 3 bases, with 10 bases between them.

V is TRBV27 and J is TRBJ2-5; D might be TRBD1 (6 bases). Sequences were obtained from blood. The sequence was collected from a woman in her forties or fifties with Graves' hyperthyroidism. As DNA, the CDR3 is TGTGCCAGCAGTTTAAGAGCAGGGGAAGAGACCCAGTACTTC. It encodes CASSLRAGEETQYF.